Shown below are 14 T cell receptor beta chains from a single sample sequenced in a study of PD-1 blockade in classical Hodgkin lymphoma. All trial patients relapsed after autologous stem cell transplantation. Here immunoSEQ multiplex PCR was the method, and the copy in TCRdb shows in-frame clones only, minus some. Of some 100,000 clones in the sample, 80% to 95% are singletons; the top ten hold approximately 2.8%. The sequences come from peripheral blood mononuclear cells (PBMCs), collected at baseline. The source of these receptors is a human donor with classical Hodgkin lymphoma.

The rearrangement links TRBV27 to TRBJ2-5; a weak D match, TRBD1 (5 bases). V lost 2 bases and J 1 base, leaving 20 bases between the germline ends. CDR1 and CDR2 from the germline V gene are MNHEY and SMNVEV (reference sequence). There are 18 residues in the CDR3. CDR3 protein: CASSLTHPPRQIQETQYF. CDR3 nucleotide sequence: TGTGCCAGCAGTTTAACCCACCCCCCTCGACAGATCCAAGAGACCCAGTACTTC.

This clone was seen once. This rearrangement joins TRBV5-4 to TRBJ2-3, with D unresolved. Germline-derived CDR1 and CDR2 are SGHNT and YYREEE (reference sequence). V lost 0 bases to trimming and J lost 4 bases, with 12 bases between them. The CDR3 runs to 15 residues. Here the CDR3 DNA reads TGTGCCAGCAGCTTGGGAGCAGTTGCCGCAGATACGCAGTATTTT. Translated: CASSLGAVAADTQYF.

V is TRBV7-9 and J is TRBJ2-7, with a tentative D call TRBD1 (6 bases). The CDR3 loop spans 13 amino acids. Per germline, CDR1 SEHNR and CDR2 FQNEAQ (reference sequence). Trimming removed 5 bases at V and 5 bases at J, with 13 bases between. The CDR3, as DNA: TGTGCCAGCAGCCCGCGGTCAGGGGACGAGCAGTACTTC. The encoded protein is CASSPRSGDEQYF.

This chain connects TRBV28 to TRBJ1-2; D unresolved. Trimming pared 0 bases from V and 4 bases from J, leaving 6 bases between. This CDR3 spans 13 amino acids. Germline CDR1 is MDHEN and CDR2 is SYDVKM. CDR3: CASSLWESYGYTF. The CDR3 nucleotides read TGTGCCAGCAGTTTATGGGAATCCTATGGCTACACCTTC.

V and J are TRBV6-1 and TRBJ1-2, with D possibly TRBD1 on 6 matching bases. Per the germline V gene, CDR1 is MNHNS and CDR2 is SASEGT. V was pared by 6 bases and J by 3 bases, with 20 bases between. CDR3 size: 16 residues. The CDR3 region has the DNA TGTGCCAGCAGAGAAAATCGGGGGCTCGGGGACTATGGCTACACCTTC. The encoded protein is CASRENRGLGDYGYTF.

CDR3: CSVEGRVVSYNEQFF. As DNA, the CDR3 is TGCAGCGTTGAGGGCAGGGTGGTCTCCTACAATGAGCAGTTCTTC. The rearrangement links TRBV29-1 to TRBJ2-1; the D gene is possibly TRBD1 (5 bases). Deletions cut 3 bases from V and 0 bases from J, with 12 bases between. The germline CDR1 and CDR2 sequences are SQVTM and ANQGSEA. This CDR3 contains 15 residues.

The chain links TRBV6-1 to TRBJ2-7; possible D gene TRBD2, 6 bases. CDR1 MNHNS and CDR2 SASEGT come from the germline V gene. V was clipped by 8 bases and J by 1 base, with 18 bases between them. The CDR3 has 15 residues. CDR3 nucleotide sequence: TGTGCCAGCGTCCCCCTGCCGGGAGCTTCCTACGAGCAGTACTTC. Translation: CASVPLPGASYEQYF.

The rearrangement links TRBV30 to TRBJ1-6; TRBD1 agrees at 7 bases. The CDR3 extends over 15 amino acids. With V trimmed by 3 bases and J by 6 bases, 8 bases remained unmatched. The germline CDR1 and CDR2 sequences are GTSNPN and SVGIG (reference sequence). The CDR3 DNA reads TGTGCCTGGAGCCCCACGGGACAGTCTAATTCACCCCTCCACTTT. This encodes CAWSPTGQSNSPLHF.

This chain links TRBV27 with TRBJ2-3, with a weak D call TRBD2 (5 bases). The ends were cut back, 3 bases at V and 3 bases at J, with 7 bases in the middle. The CDR3 consists of 13 residues. Germline V gene lookup returns CDR1 MNHEY and CDR2 SMNVEV (reference sequence). The CDR3 region has the DNA TGTGCCAGCAGTTTCCGGGGAACAGATACGCAGTATTTT. It codes for CASSFRGTDTQYF.

The gene calls are TRBV19 and TRBJ1-1; a weak D match, TRBD1 (5 bases). CDR3 length: 16 amino acids. The germline V gene has CDR1 LNHDA and CDR2 SQIVND (reference sequence). V lost 4 bases to trimming and J lost 1 base, with 16 bases between them. CDR3 region: CASSTPGAPGNTEAFF. The CDR3 DNA is TGTGCCAGTAGTACCCCCGGGGCCCCTGGGAACACTGAAGCTTTCTTT.

V and J are TRBV6-4 and TRBJ2-3; 7 nucleotides line up with TRBD2. Germline trimming cut 2 bases from V and 4 bases from J; bases unmatched to any gene: 3. Looked up from germline, CDR1 is MRHNA and CDR2 is SNTAGT. The CDR3 has 14 amino acids. DNA for the CDR3: TGTGCCAGCAGTGACGGTAGCGGGTCAGATACGCAGTATTTT. This gives the protein CASSDGSGSDTQYF.

This chain connects TRBV5-1 to TRBJ2-7; maybe TRBD2 (6 bases). The CDR3 covers 13 residues. V lost 0 bases to trimming and J lost 6 bases, with 10 bases between them. In germline, CDR1 is SGHRS, CDR2 YFSETQ. For the CDR3, the DNA is TGCGCCAGCAGCTTGGCCTGGACTACCGAGCAGTACTTC. This encodes CASSLAWTTEQYF.

This chain uses TRBV6-5 with TRBJ2-7; no definite D call. There are 15 residues in the CDR3. Germline CDR1 and CDR2: MNHEY and SVGAGI. Trimming pared 0 bases from V and 0 bases from J, leaving 9 bases between. The DNA of the CDR3 is TGTGCCAGCAGTTACTCGACCCTGGCCTCCTACGAGCAGTACTTC. It codes for CASSYSTLASYEQYF.

This chain joins TRBV2 and TRBJ2-2; D is undetermined. V gave up 5 bases and J gave up 1 base, with 17 bases separating them. CDR1 is SNHLY, CDR2 FYNNEI, per germline. The CDR3 has 17 residues. Written as DNA, the CDR3 is TGTGCCAGCAGTAAAAAAGGTTACAGAGGGAACACCGGGGAGCTGTTTTTT. Translating it yields CASSKKGYRGNTGELFF. Based on the CDR3 plus reference TRBV2 and TRBJ2-2, the full variable domain is EPEVTQTPSHQVTQMGQEVILRCVPISNHLYFYWYRQILGQKVEFLVSFYNNEISEKSEIFDDQFSVERPDGSNFTLKIRSTKLEDSAMYFCASSKKGYRGNTGELFFGEGSRLTVL.